This T cell receptor (beta chain) originates from a study of tumor-infiltrating lymphocytes in primary liver carcinoma. Across the whole study: Sequencing of the samples generated roughly 3.5 to 7.13 million productive TCRbeta reads, with similar yields across tissue types. Broader study findings: Compared with tumor region pairs, tumor-adjacent and tumor-blood pairs overlapped less.

The input was 400 to 500 ng total RNA; TCR beta cDNA was made from it with a constant-region primer. Generation of the TCR beta libraries relied on three nested multiplex PCR rounds using slightly modified ARM-PCR. With TRBV1-TRBV30 forward primers and a C-beta reverse primer, the first two PCR rounds were run for approximately 10 cycles each. From the multiplex PCR reads, TCRdb called clonotypes with MiXCR, one entry per CDR3 protein. The data contain around 99,000 distinct CDR3 sequences, just under 70% of them seen just once; the ten biggest clones take up approximately 30%. Of note for this clonotype: The antigen remains undetermined.

The V end lost 2 bases, the J end lost 3 bases, and 4 bases lay between the germline ends. The CDR3 has 13 amino acids. The V gene's germline CDR1 is SGHAT and CDR2 FQNNGV. Co-extracted RNA and DNA came from around 18-30 mg of unsorted bulk tissue. Surgeons resected the patients' primary liver carcinomas. HBV chronically infected the treatment-naive patients. The genes are TRBV11-2 and TRBJ2-2; D remains ambiguous. Sequenced: tumor-adjacent normal liver tissue. The sequence derives from a man aged 35 to 55 with primary liver carcinoma and hepatitis B virus infection. The CDR3 DNA follows: TGTGCCAGCAGCTTACAGTACACCGGGGAGCTGTTTTTT. Amino acid sequence: CASSLQYTGELFF.